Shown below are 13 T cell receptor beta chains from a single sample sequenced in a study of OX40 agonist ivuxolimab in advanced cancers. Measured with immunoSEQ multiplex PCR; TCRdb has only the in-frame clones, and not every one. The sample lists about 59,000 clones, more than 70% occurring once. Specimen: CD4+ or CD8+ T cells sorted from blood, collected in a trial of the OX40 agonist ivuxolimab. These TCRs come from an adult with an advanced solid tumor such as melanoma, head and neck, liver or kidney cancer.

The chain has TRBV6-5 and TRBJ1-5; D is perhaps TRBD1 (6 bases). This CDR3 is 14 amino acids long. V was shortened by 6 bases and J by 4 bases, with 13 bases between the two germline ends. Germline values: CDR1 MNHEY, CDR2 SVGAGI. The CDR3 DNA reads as TGTGCCAGCAGAAACAGGGAAGGGAATCAGCCCCAGCATTTT. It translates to CASRNREGNQPQHF.

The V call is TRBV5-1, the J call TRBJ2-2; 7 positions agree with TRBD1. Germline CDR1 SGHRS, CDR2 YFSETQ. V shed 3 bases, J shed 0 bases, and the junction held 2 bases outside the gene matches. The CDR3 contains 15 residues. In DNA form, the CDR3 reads TGCGCCAGCAGCTGGGACAGCCCGAACACCGGGGAGCTGTTTTTT. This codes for CASSWDSPNTGELFF.

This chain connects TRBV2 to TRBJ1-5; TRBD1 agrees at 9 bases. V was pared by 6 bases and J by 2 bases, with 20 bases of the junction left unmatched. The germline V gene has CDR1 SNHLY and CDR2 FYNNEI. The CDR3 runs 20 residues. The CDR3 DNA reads TGTGCCAGCAGATCGAGTCTCTTGAGGGGACAGGGTTTAGGCAATCAGCCCCAGCATTTT. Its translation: CASRSSLLRGQGLGNQPQHF.

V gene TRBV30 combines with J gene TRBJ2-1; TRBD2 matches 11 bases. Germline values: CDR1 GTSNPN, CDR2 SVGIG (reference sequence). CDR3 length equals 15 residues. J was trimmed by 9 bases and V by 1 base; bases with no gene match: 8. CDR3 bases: TGTGCCTGGAGTGAAATAGCGGGAGGGCCCCTTGAGCAGTTCTTC. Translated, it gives CAWSEIAGGPLEQFF.

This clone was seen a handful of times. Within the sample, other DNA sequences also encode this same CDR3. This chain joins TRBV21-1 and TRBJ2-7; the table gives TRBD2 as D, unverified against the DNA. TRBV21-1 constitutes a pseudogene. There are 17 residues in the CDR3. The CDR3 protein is CASSRFSGLARNYEQYF. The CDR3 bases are TGTGCCAGCAGCAGATTCTCGGGACTAGCGAGAAACTACGAGCAGTACTTC.

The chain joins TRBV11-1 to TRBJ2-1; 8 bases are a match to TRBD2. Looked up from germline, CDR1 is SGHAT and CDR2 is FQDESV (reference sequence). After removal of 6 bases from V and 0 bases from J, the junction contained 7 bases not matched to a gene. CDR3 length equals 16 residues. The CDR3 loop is CASSPRGDRSYNEQFF. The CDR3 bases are TGTGCCAGCAGTCCGCGGGGGGACCGCTCCTACAATGAGCAGTTCTTC.

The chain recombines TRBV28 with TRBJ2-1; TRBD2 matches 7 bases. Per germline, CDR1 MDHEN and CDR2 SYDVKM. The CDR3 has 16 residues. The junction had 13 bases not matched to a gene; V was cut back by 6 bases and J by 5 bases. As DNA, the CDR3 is TGTGCCAGCAGCCGACCTGGGTGGGGGAGGGACAATGAGCAGTTCTTC. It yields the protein CASSRPGWGRDNEQFF.

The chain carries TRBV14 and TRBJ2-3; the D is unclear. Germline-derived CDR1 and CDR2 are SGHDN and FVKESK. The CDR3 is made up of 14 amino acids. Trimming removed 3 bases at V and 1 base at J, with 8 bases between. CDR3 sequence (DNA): TGTGCCAGCAGCCATCCGAGCCGCACAGATACGCAGTATTTT. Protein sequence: CASSHPSRTDTQYF.

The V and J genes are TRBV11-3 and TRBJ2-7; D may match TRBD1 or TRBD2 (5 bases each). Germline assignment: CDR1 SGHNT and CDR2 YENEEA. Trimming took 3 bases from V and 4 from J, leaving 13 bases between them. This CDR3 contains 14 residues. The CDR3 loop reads CASSFMGTSYEQYF. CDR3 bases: TGTGCCAGCAGCTTCATGGGGACCTCATACGAGCAGTACTTC.

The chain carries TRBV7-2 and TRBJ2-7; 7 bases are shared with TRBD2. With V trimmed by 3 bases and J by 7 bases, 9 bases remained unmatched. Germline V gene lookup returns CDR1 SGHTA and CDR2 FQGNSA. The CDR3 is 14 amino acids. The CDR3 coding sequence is TGTGCCAGCAGCTTTGAGGGAGGGCCGGGTGAGCAGTACTTC. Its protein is CASSFEGGPGEQYF.

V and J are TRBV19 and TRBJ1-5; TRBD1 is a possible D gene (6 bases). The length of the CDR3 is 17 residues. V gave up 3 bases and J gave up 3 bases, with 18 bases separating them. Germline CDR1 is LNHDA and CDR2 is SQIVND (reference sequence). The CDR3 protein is CASSIRPTGGLNQPQHF. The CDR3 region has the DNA TGTGCCAGTAGTATTCGTCCTACGGGGGGGCTCAATCAGCCCCAGCATTTT.

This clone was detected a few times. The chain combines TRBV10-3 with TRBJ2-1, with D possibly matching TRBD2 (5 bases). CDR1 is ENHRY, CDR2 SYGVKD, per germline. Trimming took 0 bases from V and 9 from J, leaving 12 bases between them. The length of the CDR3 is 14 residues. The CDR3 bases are TGTGCCATCAGTGAGTCTGTGACTACGGGTGAGCAGTTCTTC. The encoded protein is CAISESVTTGEQFF.

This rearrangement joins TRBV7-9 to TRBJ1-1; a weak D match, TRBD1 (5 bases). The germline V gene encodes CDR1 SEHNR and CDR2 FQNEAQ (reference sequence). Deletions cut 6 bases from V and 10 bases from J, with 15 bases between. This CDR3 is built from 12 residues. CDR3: CASSTEGSPAFF. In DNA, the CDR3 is TGTGCCAGCAGTACGGAGGGGTCCCCAGCTTTCTTT.